The 22 T cell receptor beta chains below all came from one sample that was sequenced in a study of PD-1 blockade in classical Hodgkin lymphoma. Using immunoSEQ multiplex PCR, the repertoire was profiled, and TCRdb retains in-frame clones only, with some absent. The sample has fewer than 110,000 clones, around 89% seen once. In every patient, relapse followed autologous stem cell transplantation, while exposure to brentuximab vedotin differed. The material sequenced was peripheral blood mononuclear cells (PBMCs), taken before the second cycle of nivolumab. The receptors derive from a human donor with classical Hodgkin lymphoma.

This clone was observed a single time. This sequence joins TRBV29-1 and TRBJ2-3; TRBD2 matches at 8 bases. Germline V CDR1 and CDR2: SQVTM, ANQGSEA. With 6 bases clipped from V and 6 bases from J, the junction kept 17 bases outside the gene matches. The CDR3 length is 16 residues. CDR3 region: CSVELGTRGYEDTQYF. CDR3 bases: TGCAGCGTAGAACTGGGGACTAGAGGGTATGAGGATACGCAGTATTTT.

Here the CDR3 reads CSVRLARGLEQYF. As DNA, the CDR3 is TGCAGCGTTAGACTAGCGAGGGGTCTCGAGCAGTACTTC. The V and J genes are TRBV29-1 and TRBJ2-7; TRBD2 matches 8 bases. Germline CDR1 SQVTM, CDR2 ANQGSEA. The CDR3 sequence is 13 residues long. V shed 5 bases, J shed 6 bases, and the junction held 9 bases outside the gene matches.

The CDR3 DNA reads TGCGCCAGCAGGGGCGGGACTAGCGGGGGGTCCACAGATACGCAGTATTTT. This gives the protein CASRGGTSGGSTDTQYF. The chain links TRBV5-1 to TRBJ2-3; 15 bases match TRBD2. The germline gives CDR1 SGHRS, CDR2 YFSETQ. Germline trimming cut 5 bases from V and 2 bases from J; bases unmatched to any gene: 6. The CDR3 is made up of 17 amino acids.

V is TRBV7-2 and J is TRBJ1-2; D may be TRBD1 (6 bases). Germline lookup yields CDR1 SGHTA and CDR2 FQGNSA. Between the trimmed V and J ends, which lost 1 base and 7 bases, there was a span of 7 bases. The CDR3 has 12 amino acids. The CDR3 region is CASSLVGAGYTF. The CDR3 nucleotides are TGTGCCAGCAGCTTAGTGGGGGCTGGCTACACCTTC.

The J gene is TRBJ1-2, the V gene TRBV6-1; D unresolved. V was clipped by 0 bases and J by 1 base, with 15 bases between them. The V gene's germline CDR1 is MNHNS and CDR2 SASEGT. This CDR3 has 17 amino acids. The CDR3 sequence is CASSEAAQGFRNYGYTF. CDR3 DNA sequence: TGTGCCAGCAGTGAAGCCGCCCAAGGTTTTCGTAACTATGGCTACACCTTC.

Points on this clone: A much larger clone is a single base away; this may be a read error. V is TRBV27 and J is TRBJ2-5; D tentatively reads TRBD1 or TRBD2 (5 bases each). Germline V gene sequence: CDR1 MNHEY, CDR2 SMNVEV (reference sequence). Trimming removed 2 bases at V and 7 bases at J, with 5 bases between. This CDR3 spans 11 amino acids. In nucleotides, the CDR3 is TGTGCCAGCAGTTTAGGGGGGACCCAGTACTTC. Translation: CASSLGGTQYF.

The rearrangement links TRBV6-1 to TRBJ1-6; D ambiguous. The CDR3 extends over 13 amino acids. Between the trimmed V and J ends, which lost 7 bases and 9 bases, there was a span of 13 bases. Germline loops: CDR1 MNHNS, CDR2 SASEGT. The CDR3 loop reads CASIPRSPSPLHF. CDR3 DNA sequence: TGTGCCAGCATACCCAGGTCTCCTTCACCCCTCCACTTT.

V and J are TRBV7-6 and TRBJ2-3; a possible D gene is TRBD1 (6 bases). Trimming shortened V by 2 bases and J by 2 bases, and 14 bases separated the two germline ends. Germline CDR1 and CDR2: SGHVS and FNYEAQ. The CDR3 extends over 16 amino acids. Written as DNA, the CDR3 is TGTGCCAGCAGCTTAACAGGGATCCCATTCACAGATACGCAGTATTTT. It encodes CASSLTGIPFTDTQYF. Full variable domain (remainder filled in from reference TRBV7-6 and TRBJ2-3): GAGVSQSPRYKVTKRGQDVALRCDPISGHVSLYWYRQALGQGPEFLTYFNYEAQQDKSGLPNDRFSAERPEGSISTLTIQRTEQRDSAMYRCASSLTGIPFTDTQYFGPGTRLTVL.

This clone was counted a single time. The chain couples TRBV5-1 to TRBJ1-6, with 7 bases aligning to TRBD1. CDR3 size: 15 residues. V lost 0 bases and J lost 7; bases outside the gene matches: 4. CDR1 is SGHRS and CDR2 is YFSETQ in the germline V gene. CDR3 sequence (DNA): TGCGCCAGCAGCTTGGTGGGGACAGTGAATTCACCCCTCCACTTT. It specifies CASSLVGTVNSPLHF.

There are a few counts of this clone. The chain combines TRBV29-1 with TRBJ1-2, with 9 bases matching TRBD1. Germline assignment: CDR1 SQVTM and CDR2 ANQGSEA. The CDR3 runs 18 residues. Losses at the gene ends were 3 bases for V and 8 bases for J; bases not matched to a gene: 22. CDR3 in amino acids: CSVDRRVAGQGLLSGYTF. CDR3 in DNA: TGCAGCGTTGATCGTCGGGTGGCGGGACAGGGCCTATTAAGCGGCTACACCTTC.

This chain uses TRBV7-9 with TRBJ2-7, with D tentatively TRBD2 (6 bases). CDR1 SEHNR and CDR2 FQNEAQ come from the germline V gene (reference sequence). V was cut by 5 bases and J by 4 bases, with 15 bases left in between. This CDR3 is 14 amino acids long. The CDR3 sequence is CASSLRDWPYEQYF. CDR3 sequence (DNA): TGTGCCAGCAGCCTCCGGGACTGGCCTTACGAGCAGTACTTC.

The genes are TRBV2 and TRBJ2-1; D remains ambiguous. This CDR3 region has 13 residues. V lost 3 bases to trimming and J lost 8 bases, with 11 bases between them. Germline V gene sequence: CDR1 SNHLY, CDR2 FYNNEI. CDR3: CASSDLDFDEQFF. The CDR3 nucleotides are TGTGCCAGCAGTGACCTAGATTTCGATGAGCAGTTCTTC.

The chain carries TRBV10-3 and TRBJ1-2, with a weak D call TRBD1 (5 bases). CDR1 is ENHRY and CDR2 is SYGVKD in the germline V gene. The CDR3 loop spans 12 amino acids. Trimming shortened V by 10 bases and J by 4 bases, and 13 bases separated the two germline ends. The CDR3 loop reads CATWDGSYGYTF. DNA of the CDR3: TGTGCCACATGGGACGGTTCCTATGGCTACACCTTC.

This sequence joins TRBV14 and TRBJ2-2; 7 bases fit TRBD1. Looked up from germline, CDR1 is SGHDN and CDR2 is FVKESK. The junction had 8 bases not matched to a gene; V was cut back by 7 bases and J by 6 bases. The CDR3 spans 14 residues. Here the CDR3 DNA reads TGTGCCAGCAAGGGGGCGGTTTCCGCCGGGGAGCTGTTTTTT. Translation gives CASKGAVSAGELFF.

The V call is TRBV28, the J call TRBJ1-5, with D perhaps matching TRBD1 (6 bases). The CDR3 is made up of 14 amino acids. The germline V and J ends were trimmed by 3 bases and 5 bases, with 11 bases remaining between them. Germline loops: CDR1 MDHEN, CDR2 SYDVKM. The CDR3 coding sequence is TGTGCCAGCAGTTTCGGGGCAGGGGATCAGCCCCAGCATTTT. Protein sequence: CASSFGAGDQPQHF.

The chain recombines TRBV2 with TRBJ1-5; D ambiguous. This CDR3 is 14 amino acids long. The germline V gene has CDR1 SNHLY and CDR2 FYNNEI. Trimming pared 3 bases from V and 0 bases from J, leaving 6 bases between. The CDR3 DNA reads TGTGCCAGCAGTGAGGTCAGTAGCAATCAGCCCCAGCATTTT. This sequence encodes CASSEVSSNQPQHF.

The chain joins TRBV5-1 to TRBJ1-2; 8 nucleotides agree with TRBD1. With V trimmed by 3 bases and J by 2 bases, 6 bases remained unmatched. Germline values: CDR1 SGHRS, CDR2 YFSETQ. The CDR3 length is 15 residues. CDR3 DNA: TGCGCCAGCAGCTCCGGACAGGGATGGAACTATGGCTACACCTTC. Residues: CASSSGQGWNYGYTF.

The chain employs TRBV6-6 and TRBJ1-5, with D possibly matching TRBD1 (5 bases). The CDR3 length is 15 residues. Looked up from germline, CDR1 is MNHNY and CDR2 is SVGAGI (reference sequence). The germline V and J ends were trimmed by 6 bases and 5 bases, with 17 bases remaining between them. As DNA, the CDR3 is TGTGCCAGCAGGCCTCACGGGAGGGGAGATCAGCCCCAGCATTTT. As protein: CASRPHGRGDQPQHF.

This chain joins TRBV10-2 and TRBJ1-2; a possible D gene is TRBD1 (6 bases). Deletions cut 1 base from V and 2 bases from J, with 20 bases between. Germline CDR1 WSHSY, CDR2 SAAADI. The CDR3 runs 18 residues. The CDR3 region is CASSELRQVVRRNYGYTF. The CDR3 DNA reads TGCGCCAGCAGTGAGTTGAGACAGGTCGTGAGGAGGAACTATGGCTACACCTTC.

The chain carries TRBV4-3 and TRBJ2-2; D unresolved. CDR3 length: 14 amino acids. Germline CDR1 is LGHNA and CDR2 is YSLEER. V lost 0 bases to trimming and J lost 2 bases, with 4 bases between them. This chain's CDR3 is CASSQDINTGELFF. CDR3 nucleotide sequence: TGCGCCAGCAGCCAAGATATCAACACCGGGGAGCTGTTTTTT.

The chain uses TRBV19 and TRBJ2-6; no definite D call. Germline lookup yields CDR1 LNHDA and CDR2 SQIVND (reference sequence). This CDR3 comprises 15 residues. Trimming took off 3 bases at V and 1 base at J, with 7 bases between the two ends. CDR3 bases: TGTGCCAGTAGTATGCCCAAGTCTGGGGCCAACGTCCTGACTTTC. Its protein is CASSMPKSGANVLTF.

This sequence joins TRBV12-5 and TRBJ2-7; D is ambiguous. V lost 1 base and J lost 1, with 5 bases in between. Germline CDR1 LGHNT, CDR2 FRNRAP. The CDR3 totals 13 residues. The chain's CDR3 is CASGLDGSYEQYF. The CDR3 coding sequence is TGTGCTAGTGGTTTGGACGGTTCCTACGAGCAGTACTTC.